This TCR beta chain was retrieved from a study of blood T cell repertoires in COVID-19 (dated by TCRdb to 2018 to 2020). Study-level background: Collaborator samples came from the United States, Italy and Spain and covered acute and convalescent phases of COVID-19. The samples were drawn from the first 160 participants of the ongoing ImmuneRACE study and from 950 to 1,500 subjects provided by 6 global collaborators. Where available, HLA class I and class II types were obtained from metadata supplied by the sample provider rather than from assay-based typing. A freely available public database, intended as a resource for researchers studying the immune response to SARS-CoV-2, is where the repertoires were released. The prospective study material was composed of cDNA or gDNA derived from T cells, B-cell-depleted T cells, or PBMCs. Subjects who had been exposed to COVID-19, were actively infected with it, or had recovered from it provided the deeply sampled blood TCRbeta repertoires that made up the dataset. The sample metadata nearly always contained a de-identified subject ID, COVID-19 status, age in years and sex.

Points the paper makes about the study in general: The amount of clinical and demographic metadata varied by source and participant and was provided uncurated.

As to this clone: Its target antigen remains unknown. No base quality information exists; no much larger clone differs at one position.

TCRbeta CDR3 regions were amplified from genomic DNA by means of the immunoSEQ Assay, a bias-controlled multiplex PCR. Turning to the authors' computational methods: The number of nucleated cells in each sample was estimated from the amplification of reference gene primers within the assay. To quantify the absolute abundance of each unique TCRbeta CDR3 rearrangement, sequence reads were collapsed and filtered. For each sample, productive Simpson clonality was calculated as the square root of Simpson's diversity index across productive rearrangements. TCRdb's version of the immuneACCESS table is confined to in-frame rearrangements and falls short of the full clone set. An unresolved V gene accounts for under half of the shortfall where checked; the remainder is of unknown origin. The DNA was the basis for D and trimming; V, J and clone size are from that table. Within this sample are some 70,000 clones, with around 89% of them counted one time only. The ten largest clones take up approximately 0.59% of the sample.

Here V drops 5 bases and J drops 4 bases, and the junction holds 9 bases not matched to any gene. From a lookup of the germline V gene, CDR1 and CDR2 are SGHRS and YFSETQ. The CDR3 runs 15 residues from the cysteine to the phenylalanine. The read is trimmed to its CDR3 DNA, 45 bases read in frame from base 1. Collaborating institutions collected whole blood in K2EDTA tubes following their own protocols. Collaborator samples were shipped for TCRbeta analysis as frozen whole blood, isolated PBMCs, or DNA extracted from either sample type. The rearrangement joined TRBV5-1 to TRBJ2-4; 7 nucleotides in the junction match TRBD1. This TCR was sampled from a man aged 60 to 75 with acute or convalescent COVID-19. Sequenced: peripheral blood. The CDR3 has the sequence CASRDVGRGKNIQYF. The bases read TGCGCCAGCAGAGATGTGGGCAGGGGGAAAAACATTCAGTACTTC. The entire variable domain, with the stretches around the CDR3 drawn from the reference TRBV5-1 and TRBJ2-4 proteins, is KAGVTQTPRYLIKTRGQQVTLSCSPISGHRSVSWYQQTPGQGLQFLFEYFSETQRNKGNFPGRFSGRQFSNSRSEMNVSTLELGDSALYLCASRDVGRGKNIQYFGAGTRLSVL.